This TCR beta chain was profiled in a study of cytomegalovirus exposure and HLA in healthy donors. 13 Jbeta primers and 60 Vbeta primers were used for the PCR. Sequenced by immunoSEQ multiplex PCR; TCRdb stores in-frame clones only, minus some. Of over 150,000 clones listed, 80% are singletons. Germline assignment: CDR1 LNHDA and CDR2 SQIVND (reference sequence). V lost 7 bases and J 1 base, leaving 13 bases between the germline ends. This CDR3 comprises 14 residues. This clone occurred many times. The sequence was collected from a woman in her forties in good health and CMV-seropositive. This chain connects TRBV19 to TRBJ1-1; D may be TRBD1 (6 bases). Sequencing used PBMCs. The CDR3 bases are TGTGCCAGTATCCGGGACACCGGGAACACTGAAGCTTTCTTT. Its translation is CASIRDTGNTEAFF.